This T cell receptor (beta chain) was found in a study of blood T cell repertoires in COVID-19. As processed by the authors: Estimation of nucleated cell counts relied on the amplification of reference gene primers. This table comes from immunoSEQ multiplex PCR, and its TCRdb copy is limited to in-frame clones, with some not included. D and trimming were read from the DNA, whereas the V and J calls and clone size are those reported in that table. This repertoire shows around 60,000 clones, approximately 83% found once; its top ten account for about 14%. Germline loops: CDR1 ENHRY, CDR2 SYGVKD. Unmatched junction bases numbered 2, after V lost 6 bases and J lost 1 base. This CDR3 region has 15 residues.

The receptor was isolated from a human donor in a cohort sampled during active COVID-19. Sequenced input: peripheral blood. This chain uses TRBV10-3 with TRBJ2-2; 10 bases align to TRBD1. CDR3 coding DNA: TGTGCCATCAGGGGACAGGGGAGGAACACCGGGGAGCTGTTTTTT. It yields the protein CAIRGQGRNTGELFF.